What follows are 13 T cell receptor beta chains derived from one specimen sequenced in a study of vaccination and CD4 T cells after COVID-19 (dated by TCRdb to about 2022). What the treatment or condition label conveys for this sample: approximately 10-day PBMC culture with coronavirus spike peptide pools or control peptides (ViraFEST assay). The library came from PCR. Sequencing took place on an Illumina iSeq 100. TCR sequencing of DNA from cultured CD4+ T cells used the Oncomine TCR Beta short-read assay at the Johns Hopkins FTIC core. The raw public data were reprocessed by TCRdb itself: fastp quality trimming at Q25, MiXCR clonotype calling, in-frame beta chains only. Entries that share a CDR3 protein sequence are merged under the most common genes and DNA. Present in this sample are roughly 13,000 distinct CDR3 sequences, about half of which were seen just once. The ten largest clones take up 10% of the sample.

The antigens these receptors bind are not known. The sample was CD4+ T cells from blood, cultured in vitro, taken before SARS-CoV-2 vaccination. These receptors were collected from a human donor who had recovered from COVID-19.

J is TRBJ1-1 and V is TRBV29-1; D gene uncertain. Germline V CDR1 and CDR2: SQVTM, ANQGSEA. V lost 7 bases to trimming and J lost 0 bases, with 15 bases between them. The CDR3 runs to 14 residues. DNA for the CDR3: TGCAGCGCCGAAGACCCGGGGATGAACACTGAAGCTTTCTTT. Protein: CSAEDPGMNTEAFF.

This clonotype was observed a handful of times. The genes are TRBV24-1 and TRBJ2-3, with D unresolved. The CDR3 is 13 residues long. Looked up from germline, CDR1 is KGHDR and CDR2 is SFDVKD. Trimming left V 7 bases short and J 1 base short, with 8 bases between. CDR3 sequence reads: CATRRHGTDTQYF. The DNA of the CDR3 is TGTGCCACCAGGAGACACGGCACAGATACGCAGTATTTT.

The V gene is TRBV20-1, the J gene TRBJ2-3; TRBD2 matches 10 bases. The CDR3 has 15 residues. Looked up from germline, CDR1 is DFQATT and CDR2 is SNEGSKA (reference sequence). With 7 bases clipped from V and 3 bases from J, the junction kept 10 bases outside the gene matches. Here the CDR3 reads CSVFRPGLATDTQYF. The DNA of the CDR3 is TGCAGTGTTTTTCGACCGGGACTAGCGACAGATACGCAGTATTTT.

The gene calls are TRBV7-6 and TRBJ2-3, with D tentatively TRBD1 (6 bases). This CDR3 has 16 residues. Germline lookup yields CDR1 SGHVS and CDR2 FNYEAQ. Trimming left V 3 bases short and J 4 bases short, with 17 bases between. In DNA, the CDR3 is TGTGCCAGCAGCTTGTTAGGGGGAGATGATGCAGATACGCAGTATTTT. Translated, it gives CASSLLGGDDADTQYF.

This chain links TRBV11-3 with TRBJ2-5; D is unclear. The V end lost 1 base, the J end lost 0 bases, and 12 bases lay between the germline ends. The CDR3 extends over 16 amino acids. Germline lookup yields CDR1 SGHNT and CDR2 YENEEA. The CDR3 region has the DNA TGTGCCAGCAGCTTAGGGGTGCTTCAGAACCAAGAGACCCAGTACTTC. It yields the protein CASSLGVLQNQETQYF.

In its sample, this clonotype was seen a few times. This chain joins TRBV7-2 and TRBJ1-2; TRBD1 matches 7 bases. CDR3 length equals 14 residues. Trimming removed 4 bases from V and 4 bases from J; junction bases left unmatched: 6. From germline, CDR1 is SGHTA and CDR2 FQGNSA. The CDR3 DNA reads as TGTGCCAGCAGCTCTACAGGGGAGGCCTATGGCTACACCTTC. Its translation: CASSSTGEAYGYTF.

In its sample, this clonotype ranks as large (0.1 to 1%). The rearrangement uses TRBV20-1 and TRBJ1-2; 8 bases map to TRBD1. With V trimmed by 3 bases and J by 7 bases, 19 bases remained unmatched. This CDR3 is 17 amino acids long. The germline CDR1 and CDR2 sequences are DFQATT and SNEGSKA (reference sequence). CDR3 sequence reads: CSASEYGTGDLLRGYTF. CDR3 DNA sequence: TGCAGTGCTAGTGAATATGGGACAGGAGACCTATTACGTGGCTACACCTTC.

The chain employs TRBV6-5 and TRBJ2-3; 12 bases fit TRBD2. V was pared by 0 bases and J by 1 base, with 5 bases of the junction left unmatched. CDR1 and CDR2 (germline): MNHEY, SVGAGI. This CDR3 is built from 18 residues. CDR3 in amino acids: CASSYSGTSGWGTDTQYF. In nucleotides, the CDR3 is TGTGCCAGCAGTTACTCAGGGACTAGCGGGTGGGGCACAGATACGCAGTATTTT.

The rearrangement links TRBV20-1 to TRBJ1-2, with a weak D call TRBD1 (5 bases). The CDR3 length is 15 residues. The V end lost 0 bases, the J end lost 4 bases, and 15 bases lay between the germline ends. In germline, CDR1 is DFQATT, CDR2 SNEGSKA (reference sequence). The CDR3 DNA follows: TGCAGTGCTAGAGATAATTGGAGGGGTGGCTATGGCTACACCTTC. Translation gives CSARDNWRGGYGYTF.

The chain employs TRBV20-1 and TRBJ2-5, with TRBD2 matching 8 bases. V was clipped by 3 bases and J by 2 bases; unmatched bases: 5. The CDR3 contains 14 residues. Germline V gene sequence: CDR1 DFQATT, CDR2 SNEGSKA (reference sequence). The CDR3 region is CSASRRGAQETQYF. The CDR3 region has the DNA TGCAGTGCTAGCAGGCGGGGGGCTCAAGAGACCCAGTACTTC.

The V and J genes are TRBV7-2 and TRBJ2-1, with 8 bases that match TRBD2. CDR1 and CDR2 from the germline V gene are SGHTA and FQGNSA. V lost 1 base, J lost 8 bases, and 10 bases stayed unmatched. The CDR3 is 16 residues long. The CDR3: CASSLVRGGVADEQFF. The CDR3 DNA reads TGTGCCAGCAGCTTAGTACGGGGGGGCGTGGCTGATGAGCAGTTCTTC.

In this sample, this clonotype turned up a few times. This sequence joins TRBV6-1 and TRBJ2-7; a possible D gene is TRBD2 (6 bases). Germline assignment: CDR1 MNHNS and CDR2 SASEGT. This CDR3 region has 15 residues. Trimming left V 5 bases short and J 6 bases short, with 20 bases between. DNA for the CDR3: TGTGCCAGCAGTCCCCCCCCGGAGGGGAAAGGCGAGCAGTACTTC. Translating it yields CASSPPPEGKGEQYF.

The chain has TRBV15 and TRBJ1-1; D might be TRBD1 (6 bases). The V gene's germline CDR1 is LNHNV and CDR2 YYDKDF (reference sequence). CDR3 length: 19 amino acids. Trimming cost V 0 bases and J 0 bases, with 20 bases left between them. CDR3 residues: CATSRDPGRDGQMNTEAFF. In DNA form, the CDR3 reads TGTGCCACCAGCAGAGATCCAGGCCGGGACGGACAGATGAACACTGAAGCTTTCTTT.